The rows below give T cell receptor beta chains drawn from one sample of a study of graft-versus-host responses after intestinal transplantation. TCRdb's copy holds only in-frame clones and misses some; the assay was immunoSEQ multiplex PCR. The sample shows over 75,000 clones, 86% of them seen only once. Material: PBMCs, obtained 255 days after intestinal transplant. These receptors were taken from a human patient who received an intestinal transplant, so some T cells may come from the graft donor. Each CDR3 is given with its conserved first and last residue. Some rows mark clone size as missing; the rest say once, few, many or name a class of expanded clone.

CASSPGLGERDEQFF TRBV11-2 NA
CASSPRESRTDTQYF TRBV6-5 once
CASSFILAKNIQYF TRBV11-2 once
CASSQDRGGGYNEQFF TRBV4-3 NA
CSVYGQGANKGTEAFF TRBV29-1 NA
CAISESKSPGRETQYF TRBV10-3 once
CASSLMGGPDKNIQYF TRBV5-1 NA
CASSPSTGTGSTDTQYF TRBV5-1 NA
CVWSSRQGVSTEAFF TRBV30 NA
CASSLEAGELFF TRBV5-1 NA
CASSDGGGKPQHF TRBV25-1 NA
CASSGTSPADIQYF TRBV28 NA
CASRDTGSNEKLFF TRBV28 few
CASSLDAGGSNEQFF TRBV5-1 NA
CASSPGQGSWIQYF TRBV4-1 NA
CASSGAYEQYF TRBV2 NA
CASSIDRYPEDGYTF TRBV19 NA
CASSFGLAGGETQYF TRBV5-1 NA
CASTERQGDGANVLTF TRBV6-1 NA
CASYNIGTDLEAFF TRBV6-1 NA
CASSQQGLYEKLFF TRBV5-4 NA
CASSLGQGQKETQYF TRBV7-7 NA
CASSSTETSYNEQFF TRBV7-9 NA
CASSQGTGGARYEQYF TRBV4-1 NA
CASSEGQGNEKLFF TRBV6-1 few
CASSSDRGYNSPLHF TRBV6-5 NA
CASSVRGWRGFATNEKLFF TRBV6-1 NA
CASLGIGARGNEKLFF TRBV6-7 NA
CASSLGTGSQETQYF TRBV5-4 NA
CATYGQGDNYNEQFF TRBV19 once
CASRPGQGPYGYTF TRBV28 NA